Listed below are T cell receptor beta chains from one sample, sequenced in a study of T cell repertoires in cytomegalovirus infection. TCRdb analysed the reads with MiXCR anew, one entry per CDR3 protein. The data show hundreds of thousands of distinct CDR3 sequences, 35% to 40% seen once. Sequenced sample: PBMCs. The receptors were sampled from a human donor in good health (CMV status not recorded). Some clones in this sample may be carry-over from other donors' samples. The CDR3 runs from the conserved cysteine through the conserved F or W. The order of the fields is clone size, V gene, D gene, J gene, CDR3 DNA, CDR3 protein. D genes are given only for firm matches. Clone size is given for some rows only: seen once, a few or many times, or a class if the clone is expanded.

clone size: .; V gene: TRBV6-1; D gene: TRBD1; J gene: TRBJ1-2; CDR3 DNA: TGTGCCAGCAGGCAAAGACAGGGGGAGGCCTATGGCTACACCTTC; CDR3 protein: CASRQRQGEAYGYTF
clone size: few; V gene: TRBV10-3; D gene: TRBD1; J gene: TRBJ2-3; CDR3 DNA: TGTGCCATCAGTCGGGGACAGGGGTTTGCAGATACGCAGTATTTT; CDR3 protein: CAISRGQGFADTQYF
clone size: few; V gene: TRBV28; D gene: TRBD2; J gene: TRBJ2-1; CDR3 DNA: TGTGCCAGCAGTCCCGGGACTAGCGGGGGGAATGAGCAGTTCTTC; CDR3 protein: CASSPGTSGGNEQFF
clone size: .; V gene: TRBV7-4; D gene: .; J gene: TRBJ1-1; CDR3 DNA: TGTGCCAGCAGCTTGGAGGCCTCCAGCGGGGGTGGGTACACTGAAGCTTTCTTT; CDR3 protein: CASSLEASSGGGYTEAFF
clone size: few; V gene: TRBV12-3/TRBV12-4; D gene: TRBD1; J gene: TRBJ1-3; CDR3 DNA: TGTGCCAGCATAGTCGGACAGGCCTTCTCTGGAAACACCATATATTTT; CDR3 protein: CASIVGQAFSGNTIYF
clone size: few; V gene: TRBV28; D gene: .; J gene: TRBJ2-4; CDR3 DNA: TGTGCCAGCAGTCGGATCAGGGGTGGTGTGGCCAAAAACATTCAGTACTTC; CDR3 protein: CASSRIRGGVAKNIQYF
clone size: .; V gene: TRBV27; D gene: TRBD2; J gene: TRBJ2-1; CDR3 DNA: TGTGCCAGCAGTTCCTATCTAGCGGAGGGAAACAATGAGCAGTTCTTC; CDR3 protein: CASSSYLAEGNNEQFF
clone size: .; V gene: TRBV19; D gene: TRBD1; J gene: TRBJ2-7; CDR3 DNA: TGTGCCAGTAGTGTGGGACAGGGGTCCTACGATCAGTACTTC; CDR3 protein: CASSVGQGSYDQYF
clone size: few; V gene: TRBV7-6; D gene: .; J gene: TRBJ2-5; CDR3 DNA: TGTGCCAGCAGCGGGGACGCAGAAGAGACCCAGTACTTC; CDR3 protein: CASSGDAEETQYF
clone size: few; V gene: TRBV12-5; D gene: .; J gene: TRBJ1-2; CDR3 DNA: TGTGCTAGTGGTCCCCGGGGACCTTATAACTATGGCTACACCTTC; CDR3 protein: CASGPRGPYNYGYTF
clone size: few; V gene: TRBV7-9; D gene: .; J gene: TRBJ1-2; CDR3 DNA: TGTGCCAGCAGCTCCCCCCCCCCGGGGGGGGCAGGGGTCGATGGCTACACCTTC; CDR3 protein: CASSSPPPGGAGVDGYTF
clone size: .; V gene: TRBV7-2; D gene: TRBD2; J gene: TRBJ2-2; CDR3 DNA: TGTGCCAGCAGCGTAGCCGGACTAGCGATCACCGGGGAGCTGTTTTTT; CDR3 protein: CASSVAGLAITGELFF
clone size: .; V gene: TRBV2; D gene: .; J gene: TRBJ2-3; CDR3 DNA: TGTGCCAGCAGCTCCGTAACGCAGTATTTT; CDR3 protein: CASSSVTQYF
clone size: .; V gene: TRBV7-6; D gene: .; J gene: TRBJ1-1; CDR3 DNA: TGTGCCAGCAGCCTTATTGGGGGGCGGGGGGCAAACACTGAAGCTTTCTTT; CDR3 protein: CASSLIGGRGANTEAFF
clone size: .; V gene: TRBV14; D gene: TRBD1; J gene: TRBJ1-1; CDR3 DNA: TGTGCCAGCATGGGGACAGGGGGGAGGTGGACTGAAGCTTTCTTT; CDR3 protein: CASMGTGGRWTEAFF
clone size: .; V gene: TRBV20-1; D gene: TRBD1; J gene: TRBJ2-6; CDR3 DNA: TGCAGTGCTAGTTCCTCGACAGGGGGGCTTTCTGTGGCCAACGTCCTGACTTTC; CDR3 protein: CSASSSTGGLSVANVLTF
clone size: few; V gene: TRBV19; D gene: .; J gene: TRBJ1-5; CDR3 DNA: TGTGCCAGTGAACCGACAGGTTATCAGCCCCAGCATTTT; CDR3 protein: CASEPTGYQPQHF
clone size: .; V gene: TRBV27; D gene: .; J gene: TRBJ1-1; CDR3 DNA: TGTGCCAGCAGTTTATTCAGGGGACGAGACACTGAAGCTTTCTTT; CDR3 protein: CASSLFRGRDTEAFF
clone size: .; V gene: TRBV19; D gene: .; J gene: TRBJ1-1; CDR3 DNA: TGTGCCAGTAGCTCTCTCGGGGAGGGAAACACTGAAGCTTTCTTT; CDR3 protein: CASSSLGEGNTEAFF
clone size: few; V gene: TRBV28; D gene: TRBD2; J gene: TRBJ2-5; CDR3 DNA: TGTGCCAGCAGTTTGGTGGCTAGCGGGAGTGAAGAGACCCAGTACTTC; CDR3 protein: CASSLVASGSEETQYF
clone size: .; V gene: TRBV7-4; D gene: .; J gene: TRBJ2-3; CDR3 DNA: TGTGCCAGCAGCTTACCCAGAGACCCGATCACAGATACGCAGTATTTT; CDR3 protein: CASSLPRDPITDTQYF
clone size: .; V gene: TRBV6-6; D gene: TRBD1; J gene: TRBJ1-1; CDR3 DNA: TGTGCCAGCCGGACGCAGGGGGTAAACACTGAAGCTTTCTTT; CDR3 protein: CASRTQGVNTEAFF
clone size: few; V gene: TRBV5-1; D gene: TRBD2; J gene: TRBJ2-5; CDR3 DNA: TGCGCCAGCAGCTTGGTTGGGGTCTCAGCGGGGGCAGAGACCCAGTACTTC; CDR3 protein: CASSLVGVSAGAETQYF
clone size: .; V gene: TRBV15; D gene: .; J gene: TRBJ2-1; CDR3 DNA: TGTGCCACCAGCAGAGTAGGGTCTGGCTACAATGAGCAGTTCTTC; CDR3 protein: CATSRVGSGYNEQFF
clone size: .; V gene: TRBV9; D gene: .; J gene: TRBJ2-5; CDR3 DNA: TGTGCCAGCAGCGGCGAGATCCAAGAGACCCAGTACTTC; CDR3 protein: CASSGEIQETQYF
clone size: .; V gene: TRBV11-2; D gene: .; J gene: TRBJ2-5; CDR3 DNA: TGTGCCAGCAGCTTAGATCTGGGGGGCTGGGAGACCCAGTACTTC; CDR3 protein: CASSLDLGGWETQYF
clone size: .; V gene: TRBV19; D gene: .; J gene: TRBJ1-5; CDR3 DNA: TGTGCCAGTAGTGGGAGGACACTTAGCAATCAGCCCCAGCATTTT; CDR3 protein: CASSGRTLSNQPQHF
clone size: .; V gene: TRBV28; D gene: .; J gene: TRBJ2-7; CDR3 DNA: TGTGCCACCCACAGGGTTGAGCAGTACTTC; CDR3 protein: CATHRVEQYF
clone size: few; V gene: TRBV11-2; D gene: .; J gene: TRBJ2-1; CDR3 DNA: TGTGCCAGCAGCTTACCGGAGCGGGTGAGTGAGCAGTTCTTC; CDR3 protein: CASSLPERVSEQFF
clone size: few; V gene: TRBV28; D gene: TRBD1; J gene: TRBJ1-5; CDR3 DNA: TGTGCCAGCAGTTTATGGTCGGACAGGGCAGAACAGCCCCAGCATTTT; CDR3 protein: CASSLWSDRAEQPQHF
clone size: .; V gene: TRBV28; D gene: .; J gene: TRBJ2-1; CDR3 DNA: TGTGCCAGCAGTTTAGGGAATATCAATGAGCAGTTCTTC; CDR3 protein: CASSLGNINEQFF
clone size: .; V gene: TRBV14; D gene: TRBD1; J gene: TRBJ2-2; CDR3 DNA: TGTGCCAGCAGCCAGGGACAGGGTTCGGTGTTCACCGGGGAGCTGTTTTTT; CDR3 protein: CASSQGQGSVFTGELFF
clone size: few; V gene: TRBV29-1; D gene: .; J gene: TRBJ2-7; CDR3 DNA: TGCAGCGTTGAAGTTGCAAGGGACTACGAGCAGTACTTC; CDR3 protein: CSVEVARDYEQYF
clone size: .; V gene: TRBV5-1; D gene: TRBD1; J gene: TRBJ2-2; CDR3 DNA: TGCGCCAGCAGCCCCTACAACCGACAGGGTGAAGGGGAGCTGTTTTTT; CDR3 protein: CASSPYNRQGEGELFF